These T cell receptor beta chains were read from a single sample in a study of beta chain features in type 1 diabetes. Sequencing was performed with immunoSEQ multiplex PCR; in TCRdb, only in-frame clones are kept and a portion is missing. The sample holds about 190,000 clones; approximately 8.4% are singletons and the top ten take around 0.5%. Sequencing input: central memory CD4+ T cells from blood. Receptors were obtained from a man aged 18 to 29 with type 1 diabetes. CDR3s include the opening cysteine and the closing phenylalanine or tryptophan. A D gene is named only where the DNA matches it firmly. Some rows have no size entry. The others give once, few or many, or a class for an expanded clone.

abundance	j_gene	v_gene	d_gene	CDR3nt	CDR3aa
few	TRBJ2-1	TRBV5-1	TRBD1	TGCGCCAGCAGCGTCGGGACAGGCAGTGAGCAGTTCTTC	CASSVGTGSEQFF
few	TRBJ1-4	TRBV19	.	TGTGCCAGTACCCCCTCCGGGGTCGTCCCGGAAAAACTGTTTTTT	CASTPSGVVPEKLFF
few	TRBJ2-7	TRBV28	TRBD2	TGTGCCAGCAGTTTCCTAGCGGGGGGGAGTAGCTCCTACGAGCAGTACTTC	CASSFLAGGSSSYEQYF
few	TRBJ2-3	TRBV4-3	TRBD2	TGCGCCAGCAGCCAAGAAACTAGCGGGGGGGCAGATACGCAGTATTTT	CASSQETSGGADTQYF
few	TRBJ1-2	TRBV7-9	.	TGTGCCAGCAGCGGCAATGCGCGGGGAAATGGCTACACCTTC	CASSGNARGNGYTF
few	TRBJ2-3	TRBV7-9	TRBD2	TGTGCCAGCAGCTTAGGACTAGCGGATTACACAGATACGCAGTATTTT	CASSLGLADYTDTQYF
many	TRBJ2-3	TRBV15	TRBD1	TGTGCCACCAGCAGGGAAGACAGGGTTCAAGATACGCAGTATTTT	CATSREDRVQDTQYF
few	TRBJ2-2	TRBV18	TRBD2	TGTGCCAGCTCGCCCGGGACTAGCGGCTACACCGGGGAGCTGTTTTTT	CASSPGTSGYTGELFF
.	TRBJ1-6	TRBV7-2	.	TGTGCCAGCAGCAGGGGGGGCAGTTTCCTAGATTCACCCCTCCACTTT	CASSRGGSFLDSPLHF
.	TRBJ1-4	TRBV15	.	TGTGCCACCAGCAGTTATCGGACAGATTCAACTAATGAAAAACTGTTTTTT	CATSSYRTDSTNEKLFF
few	TRBJ2-6	TRBV7-2	.	TGTGCCAGCAGCTTAGGCGCTTCTGGGGCCAACGTCCTGACTTTC	CASSLGASGANVLTF
few	TRBJ2-5	TRBV28	TRBD2	TGTGCCAGCAGTGGGGCTAGCGGCAATCAAGAGACCCAGTACTTC	CASSGASGNQETQYF
.	TRBJ2-1	TRBV7-8	TRBD1	TGTGCCAGTACGGGACAGGGGACCAATGAGCAGTTCTTC	CASTGQGTNEQFF
.	TRBJ1-5	TRBV18	TRBD1	TGTGCCAGCTCACCCAAGACAGGGAGTGCCGGTCAGCCCCAGCATTTT	CASSPKTGSAGQPQHF
.	TRBJ1-1	TRBV20-1	TRBD1	TGCAGAGGGCAGGGGGGAGATGAAGCTTTCTTT	CRGQGGDEAFF
.	TRBJ2-1	TRBV5-4	TRBD2	TGTGCCAGCAGCTTGGGTAGCGGGGGGACGCAGTTCTTC	CASSLGSGGTQFF
.	TRBJ1-1	TRBV5-1	TRBD1	TGCGCCAGCAGCCTGTCGGGGACAGGGAACACTGAAGCTTTCTTT	CASSLSGTGNTEAFF
.	TRBJ2-3	TRBV5-1	.	TGCGCCAGCACGGAGGGGACGGTGACAGATACGCAGTATTTT	CASTEGTVTDTQYF
.	TRBJ2-1	TRBV19	TRBD2	TGTGCCAGTAGTATAGTTGGGGCTAGCGGATACAATGAGCAGTTCTTC	CASSIVGASGYNEQFF
few	TRBJ2-3	TRBV7-2	TRBD2	TGTGCCAGCAGCCCAGGGACTAGCTTCACAGATACGCAGTATTTT	CASSPGTSFTDTQYF
.	TRBJ1-1	TRBV7-2	.	TGTGCCAGCAGCTTAGCCCCGGGGAGTCTGAACACTGAAGCTTTCTTT	CASSLAPGSLNTEAFF
few	TRBJ1-6	TRBV2	.	TGTGCCAGCAGTGAAGCGTATGGGGGGTCACCCCTCCACTTT	CASSEAYGGSPLHF
.	TRBJ1-1	TRBV2	TRBD1	TGTGCCAGCATGCGACAGGGGGCTACTGCTTTCTTT	CASMRQGATAFF
.	TRBJ2-7	TRBV6-5	TRBD1	TGTGCCAGCAGAGCCGACAGGGAATACGAGCAGTACTTC	CASRADREYEQYF